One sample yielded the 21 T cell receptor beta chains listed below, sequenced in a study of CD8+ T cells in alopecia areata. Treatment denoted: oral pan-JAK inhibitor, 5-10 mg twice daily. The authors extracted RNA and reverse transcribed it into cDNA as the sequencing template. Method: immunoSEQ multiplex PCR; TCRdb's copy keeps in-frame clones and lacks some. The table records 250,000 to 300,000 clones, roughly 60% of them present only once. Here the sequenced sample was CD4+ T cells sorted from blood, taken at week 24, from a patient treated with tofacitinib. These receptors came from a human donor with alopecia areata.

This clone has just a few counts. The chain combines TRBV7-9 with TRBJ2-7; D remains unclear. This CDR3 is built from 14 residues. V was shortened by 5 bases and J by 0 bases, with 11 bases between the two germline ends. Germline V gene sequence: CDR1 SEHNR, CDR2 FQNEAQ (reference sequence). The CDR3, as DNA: TGTGCCAGCAGCAACCACCCTCTCTCCTACGAGCAGTACTTC. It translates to CASSNHPLSYEQYF.

The CDR3 region has the DNA TGTGCCAGCAGCTTCTCGCTGGTCACTGAAGCTTTCTTT. Its translation is CASSFSLVTEAFF. The rearrangement links TRBV11-2 to TRBJ1-1; D uncertain. There are 13 residues in the CDR3. Trimming removed 3 bases from V and 4 bases from J, with 9 bases in between. Looked up from germline, CDR1 is SGHAT and CDR2 is FQNNGV.

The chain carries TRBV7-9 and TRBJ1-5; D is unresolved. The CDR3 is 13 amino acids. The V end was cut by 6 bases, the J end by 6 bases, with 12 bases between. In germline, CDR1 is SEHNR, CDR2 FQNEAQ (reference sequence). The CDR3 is CASSHGTSQPQHF. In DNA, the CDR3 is TGTGCCAGCAGTCACGGAACGAGTCAGCCCCAGCATTTT. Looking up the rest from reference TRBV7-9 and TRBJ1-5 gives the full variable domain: DTGVSQNPRHKITKRGQNVTFRCDPISEHNRLYWYRQTLGQGPEFLTYFQNEAQLEKSRLLSDRFSAERPKGSFSTLEIQRTEQGDSAMYLCASSHGTSQPQHFGDGTRLSIL.

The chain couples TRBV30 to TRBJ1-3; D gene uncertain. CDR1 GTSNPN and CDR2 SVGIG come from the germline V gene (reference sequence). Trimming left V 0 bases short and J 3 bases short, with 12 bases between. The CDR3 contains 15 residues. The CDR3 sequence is CAWSVLALGGNTIYF. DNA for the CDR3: TGTGCCTGGAGTGTCCTAGCCTTGGGTGGAAACACCATATATTTT.

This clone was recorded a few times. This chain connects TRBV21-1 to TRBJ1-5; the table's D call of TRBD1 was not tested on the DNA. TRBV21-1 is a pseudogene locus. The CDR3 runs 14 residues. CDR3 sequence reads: CASLLRGTYQPQHF. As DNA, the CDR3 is TGTGCCAGTCTGCTGAGGGGGACATATCAACCCCAGCATTTT.

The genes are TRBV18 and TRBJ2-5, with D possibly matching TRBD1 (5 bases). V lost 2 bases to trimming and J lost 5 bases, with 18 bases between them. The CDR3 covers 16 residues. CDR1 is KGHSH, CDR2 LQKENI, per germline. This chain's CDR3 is CASSPVPAAKGETQYF. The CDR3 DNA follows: TGTGCCAGCTCACCAGTTCCGGCAGCCAAGGGGGAGACCCAGTACTTC.

In DNA, the CDR3 is TGTGCCAGCAGCTTGAGAAGGGGATCCCATGAGCAGTTCTTC. Translated: CASSLRRGSHEQFF. The V gene is TRBV7-8, the J gene TRBJ2-1, with a weak D call TRBD1 (5 bases). V shed 3 bases and J shed 8 bases, with 14 bases lying between them. The germline CDR1 and CDR2 sequences are SGHVS and FQNEAQ. This CDR3 is built from 14 residues. The whole variable domain, remainder taken from reference TRBV7-8 and TRBJ2-1, is GAGVSQSPRYKVAKRGQDVALRCDPISGHVSLFWYQQALGQGPEFLTYFQNEAQLDKSGLPSDRFFAERPEGSVSTLKIQRTQQEDSAVYLCASSLRRGSHEQFFGPGTRLTVL.

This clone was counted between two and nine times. Here the CDR3 DNA reads TGTGCCAGCCGGACTAGCGGGGGCCTCCCCGGGGAGCTGTTTTTT. Protein sequence: CASRTSGGLPGELFF. The V and J genes are TRBV28 and TRBJ2-2, with TRBD2 identical over 13 bases. CDR1 and CDR2 (germline): MDHEN, SYDVKM. Trimming at V came to 8 bases and at J to 6 bases, leaving 6 bases not matched to a gene. This CDR3 region has 15 residues.

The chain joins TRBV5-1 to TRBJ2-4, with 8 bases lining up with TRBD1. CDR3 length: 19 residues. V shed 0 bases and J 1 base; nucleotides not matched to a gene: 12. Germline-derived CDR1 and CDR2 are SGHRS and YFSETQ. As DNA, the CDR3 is TGCGCCAGCAGCTTGGGGCCGGACAGGGCCAAAATCGCCAAAAACATTCAGTACTTC. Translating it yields CASSLGPDRAKIAKNIQYF.

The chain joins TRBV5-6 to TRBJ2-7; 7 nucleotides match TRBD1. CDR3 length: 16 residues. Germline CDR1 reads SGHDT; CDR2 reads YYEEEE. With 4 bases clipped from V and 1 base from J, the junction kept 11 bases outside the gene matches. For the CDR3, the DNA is TGTGCCAGCAGCCTCTACGGGACAGTATCATCCTACGAGCAGTACTTC. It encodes CASSLYGTVSSYEQYF.

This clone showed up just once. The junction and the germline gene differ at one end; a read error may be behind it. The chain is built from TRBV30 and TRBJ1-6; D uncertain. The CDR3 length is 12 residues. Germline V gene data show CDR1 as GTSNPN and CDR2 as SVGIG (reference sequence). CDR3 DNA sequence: TGTGCCTGGAGTGTGGCAGGTAGACTGACCTTTTTT. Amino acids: CAWSVAGRLTFF. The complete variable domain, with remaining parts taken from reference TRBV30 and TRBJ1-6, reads SQTIHQWPATLVQPVGSPLSLECTVEGTSNPNLYWYRQAAGRGLQLLFYSVGIGQISSEVPQNLSASRPQDRQFILSSKKLLLSDSGFYLCAWSVAGRLTFFGNGTRLTVT.

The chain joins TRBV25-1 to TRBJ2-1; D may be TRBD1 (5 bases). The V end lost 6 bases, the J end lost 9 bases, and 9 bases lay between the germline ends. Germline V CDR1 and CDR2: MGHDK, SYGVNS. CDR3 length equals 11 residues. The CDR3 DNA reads TGTGCCAGCAGCGACAGTTTTGAGCAGTTCTTC. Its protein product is CASSDSFEQFF.

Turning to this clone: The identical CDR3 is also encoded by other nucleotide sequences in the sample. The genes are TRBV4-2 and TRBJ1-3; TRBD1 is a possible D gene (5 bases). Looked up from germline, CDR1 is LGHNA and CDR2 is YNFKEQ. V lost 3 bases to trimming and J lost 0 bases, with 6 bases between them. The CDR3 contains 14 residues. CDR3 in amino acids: CASSQGDSGNTIYF. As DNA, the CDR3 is TGTGCCAGCAGCCAGGGGGACTCTGGAAACACCATATATTTT.

This CDR3 is CAWSVKGSVAFF. In DNA form, the CDR3 reads TGTGCCTGGAGTGTAAAGGGTTCTGTAGCTTTCTTT. The chain joins TRBV30 to TRBJ1-1, with no clear D. The CDR3 is made up of 12 amino acids. V was trimmed by 0 bases and J by 10 bases, leaving 12 bases between them. Germline V gives CDR1 GTSNPN, CDR2 SVGIG (reference sequence).

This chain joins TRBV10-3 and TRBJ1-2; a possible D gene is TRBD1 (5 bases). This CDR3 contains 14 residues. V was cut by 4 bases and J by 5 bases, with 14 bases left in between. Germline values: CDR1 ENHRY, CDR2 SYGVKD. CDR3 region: CAISGTGSKYGYTF. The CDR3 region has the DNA TGTGCCATCAGTGGTACAGGTTCGAAATATGGCTACACCTTC.

CDR3 sequence (DNA): TGTGCCTGGCGACAGGGGGCGAACACCGGGGAGCTGTTTTTT. The encoded protein is CAWRQGANTGELFF. The chain couples TRBV30 to TRBJ2-2; 9 positions agree with TRBD1. Germline lookup yields CDR1 GTSNPN and CDR2 SVGIG (reference sequence). This CDR3 is 14 amino acids long. V lost 5 bases, J lost 0 bases, and 1 base stayed unmatched.

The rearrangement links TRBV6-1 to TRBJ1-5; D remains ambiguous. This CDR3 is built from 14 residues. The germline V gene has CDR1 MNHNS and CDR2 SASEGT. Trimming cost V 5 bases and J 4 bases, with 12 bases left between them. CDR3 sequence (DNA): TGTGCCAGCAGTCACACAGTTTCAAATCAGCCCCAGCATTTT. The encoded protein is CASSHTVSNQPQHF.

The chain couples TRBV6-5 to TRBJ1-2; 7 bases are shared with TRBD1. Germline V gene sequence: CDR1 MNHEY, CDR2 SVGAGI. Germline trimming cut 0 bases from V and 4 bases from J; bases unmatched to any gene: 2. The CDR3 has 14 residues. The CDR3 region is CASSYSGGTYGYTF. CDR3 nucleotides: TGTGCCAGCAGTTACTCAGGGGGCACCTATGGCTACACCTTC.

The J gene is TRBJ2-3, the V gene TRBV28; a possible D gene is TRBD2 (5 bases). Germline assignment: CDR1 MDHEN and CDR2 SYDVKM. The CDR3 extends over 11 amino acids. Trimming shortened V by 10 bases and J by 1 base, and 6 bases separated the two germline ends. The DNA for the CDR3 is TGTGCCACCGGGGGCACAGATACGCAGTATTTT. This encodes CATGGTDTQYF.

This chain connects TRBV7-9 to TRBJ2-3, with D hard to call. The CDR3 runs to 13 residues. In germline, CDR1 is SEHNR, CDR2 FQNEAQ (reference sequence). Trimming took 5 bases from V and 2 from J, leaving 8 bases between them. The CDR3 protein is CASSPRNTDTQYF. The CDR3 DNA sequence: TGTGCCAGCAGCCCTAGGAACACAGATACGCAGTATTTT. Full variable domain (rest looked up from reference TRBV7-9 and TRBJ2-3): DTGVSQNPRHKITKRGQNVTFRCDPISEHNRLYWYRQTLGQGPEFLTYFQNEAQLEKSRLLSDRFSAERPKGSFSTLEIQRTEQGDSAMYLCASSPRNTDTQYFGPGTRLTVL.

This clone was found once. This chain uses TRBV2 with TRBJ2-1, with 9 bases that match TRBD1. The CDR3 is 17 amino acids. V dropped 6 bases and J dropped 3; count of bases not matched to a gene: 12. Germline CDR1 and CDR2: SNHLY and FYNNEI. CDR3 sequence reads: CASRGITGGLGYNEQFF. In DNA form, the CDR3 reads TGTGCCAGCAGGGGGATTACAGGGGGCCTAGGCTACAATGAGCAGTTCTTC.